The 23 T cell receptor beta chains below come from one sample, sequenced in a study of spatial heterogeneity in lung cancer. Time point given: sample taken at primary tumor resection. Without sorting, whole RNA was sequenced from tumor, nontumor lung or frozen PBMC. TCRdb re-derived calls from the 5' RACE reads in MiXCR, one entry per CDR3 protein. The repertoire includes roughly 25,000 distinct CDR3 sequences, around 13% of them detected once, and approximately 25% sits in the top ten. Sequences were derived from PBMCs, sampled at surgery. Receptors originate from a female donor with early-stage non-small cell lung cancer.

This clonotype turned up a few times. V usage is TRBV7-3 and J usage is TRBJ2-4; D may be TRBD1 or TRBD2 (6 bases each). This CDR3 is 18 amino acids long. V lost 4 bases and J lost 0, with 19 bases in between. Germline V gives CDR1 SGHTA, CDR2 FQGTGA. The CDR3 loop reads CASSSSRGQGIAKNIQYF. As DNA, the CDR3 is TGTGCCAGCAGCTCGTCCCGGGGGCAGGGGATAGCCAAAAACATTCAGTACTTC.

This clonotype was seen ten or more times. The rearrangement links TRBV3-1 to TRBJ2-3; D gene uncertain. Trimming took off 5 bases at V and 3 bases at J, with 0 bases between the two ends. CDR3 length equals 10 residues. Per germline, CDR1 LGHDT and CDR2 YNNKEL (reference sequence). The CDR3 is CASSTDTQYF. In nucleotides, the CDR3 is TGTGCCAGCAGCACAGATACGCAGTATTTT.

This clonotype occurred many times. The J gene is TRBJ1-2, the V gene TRBV29-1; D gene uncertain. Germline lookup yields CDR1 SQVTM and CDR2 ANQGSEA. The CDR3 contains 13 residues. The V and J ends lost 3 bases and 5 bases respectively, with 13 bases between them. The CDR3 DNA sequence: TGCAGCGTTGAGGTTTCGAGTGGTTATGGCTACACCTTC. Translating gives CSVEVSSGYGYTF. Based on the CDR3 plus reference TRBV29-1 and TRBJ1-2, the full variable domain is SAVISQKPSRDICQRGTSLTIQCQVDSQVTMMFWYRQQPGQSLTLIATANQGSEATYESGFVIDKFPISRPNLTFSTLTVSNMSPEDSSIYLCSVEVSSGYGYTFGSGTRLTVV.

The table lists this clonotype with many counts. The chain links TRBV24-1 to TRBJ1-5; D remains unclear. The CDR3 consists of 14 residues. The germline CDR1 and CDR2 sequences are KGHDR and SFDVKD. V was clipped by 4 bases and J by 6 bases, with 12 bases between them. For the CDR3, the DNA is TGTGCCACCAGTGAATTGCGGGCTAGTCAGCCCCAGCATTTT. Translated, it gives CATSELRASQPQHF.

This clonotype was observed at least ten times. CDR3 amino acids: CATDPFGSSLPYEQYF. The DNA for the CDR3 is TGTGCCACCGACCCTTTTGGGAGCTCTCTTCCCTACGAGCAGTACTTC. The V and J genes are TRBV6-6 and TRBJ2-7; possibly TRBD2 for D (5 bases). The CDR3 covers 16 residues. V lost 10 bases, J lost 2 bases, and 24 bases lay in between. Germline V lookup: CDR1 MNHNY, CDR2 SVGAGI (reference sequence).

There are many counts of this clonotype. The V call is TRBV7-8, the J call TRBJ2-3, with D tentatively TRBD2 (6 bases). The CDR3 loop spans 14 amino acids. CDR1 and CDR2 from the germline V gene are SGHVS and FQNEAQ. The V and J ends lost 5 bases and 3 bases respectively, with 12 bases between them. Here the CDR3 reads CASSRRDPTDTQYF. Written as DNA, the CDR3 is TGTGCCAGCAGCCGGAGGGACCCGACAGATACGCAGTATTTT.

This clonotype showed up many times. The CDR3 protein is CASSQEVGRSTGELFF. As DNA, the CDR3 is TGTGCCAGCAGCCAGGAGGTCGGGAGGAGTACCGGGGAGCTGTTTTTT. V is TRBV4-2 and J is TRBJ2-2; 7 bases are shared with TRBD2. The ends lost 3 bases at V and 5 bases at J; junction bases unmatched: 9. CDR3 size: 16 residues. CDR1 is LGHNA, CDR2 YNFKEQ, per germline.

This chain joins TRBV20-1 and TRBJ2-3; 8 positions agree with TRBD2. CDR1 is DFQATT, CDR2 SNEGSKA, per germline (reference sequence). V lost 2 bases, J lost 6 bases, and 7 bases stayed unmatched. The CDR3 runs 14 residues. The CDR3 DNA reads TGCAGTGCTAGAACCGCGGGGGGACGGGATACGCAGTATTTT. Translated: CSARTAGGRDTQYF.

The table lists this clonotype with many counts. J is TRBJ2-5 and V is TRBV4-2, with 8 positions matching TRBD2. Germline-derived CDR1 and CDR2 are LGHNA and YNFKEQ. CDR3 length: 18 amino acids. V trimming: 1 base; J trimming: 4 bases; junction bases outside the gene matches: 14. Written as DNA, the CDR3 is TGTGCCAGCAGCCAAGTTTCGCCGGGAGGGAACGTGCGAGAGACCCAGTACTTC. This codes for CASSQVSPGGNVRETQYF.

This clonotype was found many times. The chain employs TRBV6-2 or TRBV6-3 and TRBJ1-5, with TRBD1 as a possible D gene (6 bases). The CDR3 length is 15 residues. The V gene lost 6 bases and the J gene lost 7 bases, with 19 bases spanning the gap. From germline, CDR1 is MNHEY and CDR2 SVGEGT. The CDR3, as DNA: TGTGCCAGCAGCTTAACAGGGCCCTCCGGGCAGCCCCAGCATTTT. This sequence encodes CASSLTGPSGQPQHF.

The sample holds many counts of this clonotype. The chain recombines TRBV28 with TRBJ2-7, with TRBD1 as a possible D gene (6 bases). The CDR3 is 15 amino acids. Germline V gives CDR1 MDHEN, CDR2 SYDVKM. V was clipped by 4 bases and J by 3 bases, with 16 bases between them. The CDR3 nucleotides read TGTGCCAGCAGTTCGAGGGGGTTCCAGGGCTACGAGCAGTACTTC. Translated: CASSSRGFQGYEQYF. Full variable domain (outside the CDR3, taken from reference TRBV28 and TRBJ2-7): DVKVTQSSRYLVKRTGEKVFLECVQDMDHENMFWYRQDPGLGLRLIYFSYDVKMKEKGDIPEGYSVSREKKERFSLILESASTNQTSMYLCASSSRGFQGYEQYFGPGTRLTVT.

This chain joins TRBV12-3 or TRBV12-4 and TRBJ1-1, with unresolved D. V gave up 2 bases and J gave up 3 bases, with 4 bases separating them. The CDR3 spans 12 residues. In DNA, the CDR3 is TGTGCCAGCAGTTTACGGGACACTGAAGCTTTCTTT. The encoded protein is CASSLRDTEAFF.

CDR3 residues: CASHKGRESDTQYF. Written as DNA, the CDR3 is TGTGCCAGCCATAAAGGGCGGGAGTCAGATACGCAGTATTTT. V and J are TRBV6-6 and TRBJ2-3; 7 bases map to TRBD2. Germline-derived CDR1 and CDR2 are MNHNY and SVGAGI (reference sequence). The CDR3 contains 14 residues. V gave up 8 bases and J gave up 4 bases; unmatched junction bases: 9.

This clonotype has a count of ten or more. The V gene is TRBV7-9, the J gene TRBJ2-5; 8 bases map to TRBD1. Germline CDR1 SEHNR, CDR2 FQNEAQ (reference sequence). The junction had 7 bases not matched to a gene; V was cut back by 1 base and J by 3 bases. The CDR3 is made up of 16 amino acids. The CDR3 reads CASSLVGEDREETQYF. CDR3 nucleotide sequence: TGTGCCAGCAGCTTAGTAGGGGAGGACAGGGAAGAGACCCAGTACTTC.

This clonotype was detected many times. J is TRBJ2-3 and V is TRBV5-4; TRBD2 is a possible D gene (5 bases). The ends were cut back, 3 bases at V and 2 bases at J, with 13 bases in the middle. Germline CDR1 reads SGHNT; CDR2 reads YYREEE (reference sequence). This CDR3 is built from 15 residues. The CDR3 sequence is CASSSGLRVTDTQYF. The CDR3, as DNA: TGTGCCAGCAGCTCGGGCCTGCGGGTCACAGATACGCAGTATTTT.

A few counts support this clonotype. The genes are TRBV11-2 and TRBJ1-1, with D possibly TRBD1 on 5 matching bases. CDR1 and CDR2 from the germline V gene are SGHAT and FQNNGV. V was trimmed by 2 bases and J by 1 base, leaving 14 bases between them. The CDR3 has 16 residues. CDR3 sequence: CASSLLWGFENTEAFF. The CDR3, as DNA: TGTGCCAGCAGCTTATTATGGGGGTTCGAGAACACTGAAGCTTTCTTT.

This clonotype was detected ten times or more. The chain is built from TRBV5-1 and TRBJ2-4; the D is unclear. V gave up 1 base and J gave up 2 bases, with 4 bases separating them. CDR1 and CDR2 from the germline V gene are SGHRS and YFSETQ. This CDR3 is 13 amino acids long. The CDR3 protein is CASSLRTKNIQYF. CDR3 sequence (DNA): TGCGCCAGCAGCTTGCGGACCAAAAACATTCAGTACTTC.

There are a few counts of this clonotype. The gene calls are TRBV9 and TRBJ2-3; TRBD2 is a possible D gene (6 bases). The CDR3 covers 16 residues. V was clipped by 3 bases and J by 2 bases, with 16 bases between them. CDR1 SGDLS and CDR2 YYNGEE come from the germline V gene. For the CDR3, the DNA is TGTGCCAGCAGCGGGAGGGAGACAGCCTTCACAGATACGCAGTATTTT. Translated: CASSGRETAFTDTQYF.

This clonotype occurred many times. The chain has TRBV4-2 and TRBJ2-5; D is possibly TRBD1 or TRBD2 (6 bases each). CDR1 and CDR2 from the germline V gene are LGHNA and YNFKEQ. This CDR3 comprises 17 residues. V lost 4 bases, J lost 6 bases, and 24 bases lay in between. DNA for the CDR3: TGTGCCAGCAGCCTCTACATTCCCCCGGGGGCCGGGAAGACCCAGTACTTC. Protein product: CASSLYIPPGAGKTQYF.

This clonotype was counted ten times or more. This sequence joins TRBV12-5 and TRBJ2-3; D not resolved. The germline V gene has CDR1 LGHNT and CDR2 FRNRAP. Between the trimmed V and J ends, which lost 3 bases and 2 bases, there was a span of 6 bases. This CDR3 region has 13 residues. The CDR3 loop reads CASGLSHTDTQYF. The CDR3 bases are TGTGCTAGTGGTTTAAGTCACACAGATACGCAGTATTTT. Filled out from reference TRBV12-5 and TRBJ2-3, the complete variable domain reads DARVTQTPRHKVTEMGQEVTMRCQPILGHNTVFWYRQTMMQGLELLAYFRNRAPLDDSGMPKDRFSAEMPDATLATLKIQPSEPRDSAVYFCASGLSHTDTQYFGPGTRLTVL.

This clonotype was detected many times. CDR3 DNA: TGCAGTGCTAGACCGACCGGACCCCAAATTGTGAGCATTCAGTACTTC. It specifies CSARPTGPQIVSIQYF. V and J are TRBV20-1 and TRBJ2-4; no definite D call. The CDR3 runs 16 residues. V shed 2 bases and J shed 9 bases, with 23 bases lying between them. Germline V lookup: CDR1 DFQATT, CDR2 SNEGSKA (reference sequence).

This clonotype was seen a few times. The J gene is TRBJ1-1, the V gene TRBV14; D ambiguous. The V gene lost 1 base and the J gene lost 2 bases, with 8 bases spanning the gap. CDR1 and CDR2 (germline): SGHDN, FVKESK. This CDR3 region has 14 residues. The CDR3 region has the DNA TGTGCCAGCAGCCAAGTGGGGAGAAACACTGAAGCTTTCTTT. Protein product: CASSQVGRNTEAFF.

By sample fraction, this clonotype is medium-sized. This chain joins TRBV7-9 and TRBJ2-2, with a tentative D call TRBD1 (6 bases). The CDR3 loop spans 13 amino acids. Trimming took 6 bases from V and 6 from J, leaving 11 bases between them. Germline CDR1 SEHNR, CDR2 FQNEAQ (reference sequence). In nucleotides, the CDR3 is TGTGCCAGCAGGCAACAGGGTCCCGGGGAGCTGTTTTTT. It yields the protein CASRQQGPGELFF.